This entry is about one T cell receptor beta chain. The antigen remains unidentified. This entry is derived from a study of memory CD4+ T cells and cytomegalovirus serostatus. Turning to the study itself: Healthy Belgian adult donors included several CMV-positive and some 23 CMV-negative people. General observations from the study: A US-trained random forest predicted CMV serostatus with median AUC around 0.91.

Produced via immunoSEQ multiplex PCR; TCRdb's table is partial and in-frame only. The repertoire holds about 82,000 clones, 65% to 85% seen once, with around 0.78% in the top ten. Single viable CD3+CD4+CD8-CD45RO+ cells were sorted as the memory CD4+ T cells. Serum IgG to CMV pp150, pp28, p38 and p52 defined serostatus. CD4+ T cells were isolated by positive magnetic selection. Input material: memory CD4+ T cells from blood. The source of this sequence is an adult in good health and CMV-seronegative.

The CDR3 is CASSKSRVAYEQYF. CDR3 in DNA: TGTGCCAGCAGCAAATCCAGGGTGGCCTACGAGCAGTACTTC. The genes are TRBV27 and TRBJ2-7; TRBD1 might be the D (5 bases). Germline V gene sequence: CDR1 MNHEY, CDR2 SMNVEV (reference sequence). This CDR3 contains 14 residues. V gave up 6 bases and J gave up 2 bases, with 14 bases separating them.